The clone carrying this T cell receptor beta chain was seen only once. This entry comes from a study of blood T cell repertoires in COVID-19. Looking at the study overall: Both acute and convalescent COVID-19 samples were obtained from the United States, Italy and Spain.

The CDR3 sequence is 16 residues long. V gave up 4 bases and J gave up 7 bases, with 23 bases separating them. Germline V CDR1 and CDR2: SGHRS, YFSETQ. TCRdb's table, derived via immunoSEQ multiplex PCR, lists solely in-frame clones and lacks some. Found here are about 250,000 clones, roughly 86% of them singletons; the top ten hold around 1.6%. The sample consisted of peripheral blood. The clonotype comes from a woman aged 55-69 years who had recovered from COVID-19. This chain connects TRBV5-1 to TRBJ1-2; the D gene is possibly TRBD1 (5 bases). CDR3 sequence reads: CASSVRAVSGARGYTF. The CDR3 DNA is TGCGCCAGCAGCGTCCGGGCAGTCAGCGGGGCCCGTGGCTACACCTTC.